The clone carrying this T cell receptor beta chain has a count of ten or more. Its antigen is not identified. This entry comes from a study of early T cells in non-severe SARS-CoV-2 infection. General study findings and limits: Database matching using VDJdb favored anti-spike CD8 responses, with private and CD4 specificities left missing.

Using its own MiXCR run on the 5' RACE reads, TCRdb lists one record per CDR3 protein. This sample has some 67,000 distinct CDR3 sequences; roughly 15% occur once, and the top ten carry around 15%. Sequenced material: whole blood. The source is an adult who was a healthcare worker with PCR-confirmed SARS-CoV-2 infection or an uninfected control (not recorded which).

The CDR3 region has the DNA TGTGCCAGCTTCCCCCGGGACAGGTACAATGAGCAGTTCTTC. Amino acids: CASFPRDRYNEQFF. The J gene is TRBJ2-1, the V gene TRBV7-2; 8 nucleotides align to TRBD1. The germline CDR1 and CDR2 sequences are SGHTA and FQGNSA. The CDR3 covers 14 residues. Trimming took 8 bases from V and 4 from J; bases not matched to a gene: 7.